The 4 T cell receptor beta chains below were found in one sample sequenced in a study of blood T cells in healthy people across ages. Next came a second PCR, run for about 7 to 12 cycles, which used a sample-barcoded 5' primer along with a J-beta primer mix. TCRdb redid the calling of the 5' RACE reads with MiXCR, one entry per CDR3 protein. The data contain 580,000 or so distinct CDR3 sequences, 40% to 55% of them singletons. Sequences were obtained from blood. All receptors come from a man older than 75 in good health.

The J gene is TRBJ1-5, the V gene TRBV7-9, with a weak D call TRBD1 (6 bases). V shed 5 bases and J shed 4 bases, with 18 bases lying between them. The germline gives CDR1 SEHNR, CDR2 FQNEAQ (reference sequence). The CDR3 is made up of 16 amino acids. CDR3 sequence reads: CASSEGTRAPNQPQHF. The CDR3 region has the DNA TGTGCCAGCAGCGAGGGGACACGGGCTCCGAATCAGCCCCAGCATTTT.

V is TRBV7-2 and J is TRBJ2-7; maybe TRBD1 (7 bases). Germline CDR1 and CDR2: SGHTA and FQGNSA. This CDR3 spans 15 amino acids. V was cut by 5 bases and J by 4 bases, with 18 bases left in between. The CDR3 reads CASSRGGTEYYEQYF. The CDR3 DNA reads as TGTGCCAGCAGCCGGGGCGGGACAGAATATTACGAGCAGTACTTC.

The rearrangement uses TRBV7-2 and TRBJ1-1; 8 bases are a match to TRBD1. This CDR3 has 15 amino acids. CDR1 SGHTA and CDR2 FQGNSA come from the germline V gene. V was clipped by 6 bases and J by 5 bases; unmatched bases: 11. The CDR3 is CASRSDRGGRTEAFF. CDR3 bases: TGTGCCAGCAGATCTGACAGGGGCGGAAGGACTGAAGCTTTCTTT.

The chain joins TRBV7-8 to TRBJ1-1; D remains unclear. CDR3 length: 12 residues. V was trimmed by 3 bases and J by 5 bases, leaving 7 bases between them. Looked up from germline, CDR1 is SGHVS and CDR2 is FQNEAQ. CDR3 nucleotide sequence: TGTGCCAGCAGCTTGGGATTTACTGAAGCTTTCTTT. Protein product: CASSLGFTEAFF.